This T cell receptor beta chain emerged from a study of cytomegalovirus exposure and HLA in healthy donors. General observations from the study: In a later analysis, most CMV-associated TCR beta chains appeared HLA-restricted. Across donors, most TCRs were seen rarely, yet some public ones were widespread.

The PCR was carried out with 60 Vbeta primers and 13 Jbeta primers. Original data processing: Approximately 11 million of the roughly 77 million unique TCR beta chains counted in a later analysis were shared. Measured with immunoSEQ multiplex PCR; TCRdb has only the in-frame clones, and not every one. V and J calls and clone size are as listed in that table; D and trimming were resolved from the DNA. This sample carries some 200,000 clones, more than 75% of them seen once, and the ten largest clones take 2% to 3%. With respect to this clone: No antigen is known for it.

Source material: PBMCs. The clonotype comes from a woman aged 45-59 years in good health and CMV-seropositive.

The CDR3 protein is CASSLRGANEKLFF. The CDR3 bases are TGTGCCAGCAGCCTCAGGGGGGCTAATGAAAAACTGTTTTTT. The rearrangement uses TRBV27 and TRBJ1-4; 7 bases agree with TRBD1. The CDR3 length is 14 residues. The germline gives CDR1 MNHEY, CDR2 SMNVEV (reference sequence). Losses at the gene ends were 6 bases for V and 3 bases for J; bases not matched to a gene: 4.